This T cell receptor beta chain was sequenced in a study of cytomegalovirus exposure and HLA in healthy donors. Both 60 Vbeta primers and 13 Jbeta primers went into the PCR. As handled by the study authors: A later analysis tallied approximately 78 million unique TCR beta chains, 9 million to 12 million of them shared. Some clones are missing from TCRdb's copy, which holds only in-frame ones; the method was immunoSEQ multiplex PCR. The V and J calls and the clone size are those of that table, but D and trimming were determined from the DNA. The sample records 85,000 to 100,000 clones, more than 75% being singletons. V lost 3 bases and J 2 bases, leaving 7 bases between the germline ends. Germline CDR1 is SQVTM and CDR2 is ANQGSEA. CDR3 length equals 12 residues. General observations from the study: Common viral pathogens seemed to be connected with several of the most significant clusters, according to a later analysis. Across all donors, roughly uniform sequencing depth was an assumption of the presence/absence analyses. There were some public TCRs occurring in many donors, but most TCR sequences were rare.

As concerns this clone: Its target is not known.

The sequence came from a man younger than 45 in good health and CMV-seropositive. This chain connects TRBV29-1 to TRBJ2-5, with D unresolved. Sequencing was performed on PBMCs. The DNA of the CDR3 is TGCAGCGTTGACTCTCTACAAGAGACCCAGTACTTC. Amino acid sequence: CSVDSLQETQYF.